Listed here is a single TCR beta chain. Its antigen is unidentified. Vbeta (60) and Jbeta (13) primers were used in the PCR. Assay: immunoSEQ multiplex PCR; the TCRdb copy retains only in-frame clones and omits some. The sample lists fewer than 250,000 clones; approximately 85% were seen once. This sample is part of a study of cytomegalovirus exposure and HLA in healthy donors. Study background: Of the donors genotyped, approximately 430 in all, less than 90% fell in the Caucasian-associated ancestry cluster.

Study results and limitations: Most likely, a cluster of highly shared sequence variants arose as a sequencing artifact.

This CDR3 spans 15 amino acids. Between the trimmed V and J ends, which lost 2 bases and 4 bases, there was a span of 11 bases. Germline V gene sequence: CDR1 SNHLY, CDR2 FYNNEI. Sequencing input: PBMCs. This receptor was taken from a man between 18 and 29 years old in good health and CMV-seronegative. This chain links TRBV2 with TRBJ2-2; TRBD1 is a possible D gene (6 bases). CDR3 in DNA: TGTGCCAGCAGTGAAAACAGGGCGAGCACCGGGGAGCTGTTTTTT. Translating gives CASSENRASTGELFF.